The 24 T cell receptor beta chains below all came from one sample that was sequenced in a study of T-cell reconstitution after alpha-beta-depleted transplantation in children. A TCRbeta library incorporating unique molecular identifiers was prepared. TCRdb re-derived calls from the PCR reads in MiXCR, one entry per CDR3 protein. The table has a few hundred thousand distinct CDR3 sequences, 10% seen once; the top ten hold 2% to 3%. Specimen: PBMCs from the stem cell graft donor, collected from the stem cell graft. Receptors originate from a human donor who donated a stem cell graft to a child with acute lymphoblastic leukemia.

This clonotype was seen more than once but under ten times. The V gene is TRBV7-9, the J gene TRBJ1-1; tentative D call: TRBD1 (5 bases). Germline V lookup: CDR1 SEHNR, CDR2 FQNEAQ (reference sequence). Trimming took off 7 bases at V and 6 bases at J, with 15 bases between the two ends. This CDR3 is 13 amino acids long. The DNA of the CDR3 is TGTGCCAGCACCGGGGGGGGTAGCCCTGAAGCTTTCTTT. This gives the protein CASTGGGSPEAFF.

A few counts support this clonotype. V gene TRBV18 combines with J gene TRBJ2-6, with 7 bases matching TRBD1. The CDR3 covers 18 residues. With 2 bases clipped from V and 0 bases from J, the junction kept 7 bases outside the gene matches. Germline V CDR1 and CDR2: KGHSH, LQKENI. The CDR3 sequence: CASSPVTGLISGANVLTF. CDR3 in DNA: TGTGCCAGCTCACCAGTGACAGGGTTAATCTCTGGGGCCAACGTCCTGACTTTC.

This clonotype was seen more than once but under ten times. V gene TRBV5-6 combines with J gene TRBJ2-5, with D unclear. Trimming shortened V by 5 bases and J by 5 bases, and 7 bases separated the two germline ends. Looked up from germline, CDR1 is SGHDT and CDR2 is YYEEEE. There are 11 residues in the CDR3. The CDR3 region has the DNA TGTGCCAGCAGTAACGGGGAGACCCAGTACTTC. Residues: CASSNGETQYF.

The chain links TRBV7-9 to TRBJ2-3; TRBD1 matches 9 bases. Germline V lookup: CDR1 SEHNR, CDR2 FQNEAQ (reference sequence). V was pared by 5 bases and J by 2 bases, with 8 bases of the junction left unmatched. This CDR3 contains 16 residues. This CDR3 is CASSLQGAEPTDTQYF. CDR3 nucleotides: TGTGCCAGCAGCCTACAGGGGGCAGAACCCACAGATACGCAGTATTTT.

The genes are TRBV5-1 and TRBJ2-5; D is ambiguous. The germline V gene encodes CDR1 SGHRS and CDR2 YFSETQ. This CDR3 has 16 residues. V was cut by 5 bases and J by 1 base, with 18 bases left in between. In DNA form, the CDR3 reads TGCGCCAGCAGACCATCCAAATCAGCTTTCCAAGAGACCCAGTACTTC. Protein sequence: CASRPSKSAFQETQYF.

The chain carries TRBV6-4 and TRBJ2-2; 11 nucleotides match TRBD2. The CDR3 runs to 18 residues. Germline CDR1 and CDR2: MRHNA and SNTAGT. J gave up 0 bases and V 5 bases, and 8 bases lay outside the gene matches. CDR3 in DNA: TGTGCCAGCAGTCGACTGGGACTAGCGGCCGCGAACACCGGGGAGCTGTTTTTT. It is translated as CASSRLGLAAANTGELFF.

This clonotype was counted a few times. CDR3 loop: CASSLLAGDTYEQYF. The CDR3 nucleotides read TGTGCCAGCAGCCTACTAGCGGGGGATACCTACGAGCAGTACTTC. J is TRBJ2-7 and V is TRBV7-2; 11 bases match TRBD2. This CDR3 region has 15 residues. The V segment lost 5 bases and the J segment 2 bases; nucleotides outside the gene matches: 5. Germline V CDR1 and CDR2: SGHTA, FQGNSA.

The V and J genes are TRBV18 and TRBJ2-7; a weak D match, TRBD1 (6 bases). The CDR3 has 16 amino acids. V was pared by 0 bases and J by 2 bases, with 14 bases between. Germline CDR1 and CDR2: KGHSH and LQKENI. CDR3 nucleotide sequence: TGTGCCAGCTCACCACCGTTGCAGGGGCGAACCTACGAGCAGTACTTC. It translates to CASSPPLQGRTYEQYF.

This clonotype was counted only a few times. The chain has TRBV21-1 and TRBJ2-7; the listed D gene, TRBD1, was not tested against the DNA. TRBV21-1 is flagged as a pseudogene. CDR3 length: 15 amino acids. CDR3 protein: CASSRVIRDPYEQYF. Written as DNA, the CDR3 is TGTGCCAGCAGCAGGGTCATCCGGGATCCCTACGAGCAGTACTTC.

This clonotype was found many times. V and J are TRBV7-3 and TRBJ2-1; D unresolved. The germline gives CDR1 SGHTA, CDR2 FQGTGA. The CDR3 loop spans 13 amino acids. Deletions cut 5 bases from V and 4 bases from J, with 9 bases between. This chain's CDR3 is CASSQDHYNEQFF. The CDR3 DNA sequence: TGTGCCAGCAGCCAGGACCATTACAATGAGCAGTTCTTC.

V gene TRBV5-1 combines with J gene TRBJ2-1, with 11 positions matching TRBD2. The trim removed 6 bases at V and 9 bases at J, leaving 2 bases unmatched. Germline V lookup: CDR1 SGHRS, CDR2 YFSETQ. The CDR3 spans 12 residues. CDR3 amino acids: CASIGTSGEQFF. CDR3 in DNA: TGCGCCAGCATTGGGACTAGCGGTGAGCAGTTCTTC.

The chain combines TRBV9 with TRBJ2-2; tentatively, D is TRBD1 or TRBD2 (5 bases each). Germline V gene lookup returns CDR1 SGDLS and CDR2 YYNGEE. The CDR3 is 15 residues long. The V end lost 4 bases, the J end lost 3 bases, and 13 bases lay between the germline ends. This CDR3 is CASSSTGPYTGELFF. The CDR3 DNA follows: TGTGCCAGCAGCTCCACGGGGCCCTACACCGGGGAGCTGTTTTTT.

This clonotype was counted many times. The chain couples TRBV29-1 to TRBJ1-2; D gene uncertain. This CDR3 has 13 residues. Trimming took 4 bases from V and 4 from J, leaving 13 bases between them. The V gene's germline CDR1 is SQVTM and CDR2 ANQGSEA. This chain's CDR3 is CSVALDDFYGYTF. The CDR3 DNA reads TGCAGCGTTGCCCTTGACGACTTCTATGGCTACACCTTC.

This clonotype has ten or more counts. The chain links TRBV12-3 or TRBV12-4 to TRBJ2-1; perhaps TRBD2 as D (6 bases). CDR3 length: 15 residues. V dropped 6 bases and J dropped 10 bases, with 22 bases sitting between them. CDR3 loop: CASSTYLRDSGEQFF. The CDR3 DNA reads TGTGCCAGCAGCACATACCTCCGGGACTCGGGCGAGCAGTTCTTC.

In its sample, this clonotype ranks as medium-sized. V usage is TRBV29-1 and J usage is TRBJ2-3; no reliable D call. Germline assignment: CDR1 SQVTM and CDR2 ANQGSEA. The CDR3 is 13 amino acids. The V end lost 4 bases, the J end lost 5 bases, and 13 bases lay between the germline ends. CDR3 bases: TGCAGCGTTGCGGGTGGCCCCAGAGATACGCAGTATTTT. Amino acid sequence: CSVAGGPRDTQYF.

The CDR3 bases are TGTGCCAGCACACCGGGACAGCAAGAGACCCAGTACTTC. It encodes CASTPGQQETQYF. The V call is TRBV28, the J call TRBJ2-5; 7 bases match TRBD1. The CDR3 runs 13 residues. The V gene's germline CDR1 is MDHEN and CDR2 SYDVKM. Losses at the gene ends were 7 bases for V and 2 bases for J; bases not matched to a gene: 4.

This clonotype was seen repeatedly, ten times or more. The genes are TRBV7-8 and TRBJ2-7; D is unresolved. V lost 4 bases to trimming and J lost 5 bases, with 9 bases between them. There are 12 residues in the CDR3. The germline CDR1 and CDR2 sequences are SGHVS and FQNEAQ. In DNA, the CDR3 is TGTGCCAGCAGCTACGACAAAGACGAGCAGTACTTC. This translates into CASSYDKDEQYF.

The rearrangement links TRBV7-9 to TRBJ2-7, with TRBD1 matching 9 bases. This CDR3 has 16 amino acids. The V gene's germline CDR1 is SEHNR and CDR2 FQNEAQ (reference sequence). V shed 5 bases, J shed 3 bases, and the junction held 11 bases outside the gene matches. CDR3 sequence reads: CASSPPPGQGNYEQYF. In DNA, the CDR3 is TGTGCCAGCAGCCCCCCTCCGGGACAGGGTAACTACGAGCAGTACTTC.

The CDR3 protein is CASSSIRLAGVAGANVLTF. CDR3 in DNA: TGTGCCAGCAGCTCGATTAGACTAGCGGGAGTAGCAGGGGCCAACGTCCTGACTTTC. This chain connects TRBV11-2 to TRBJ2-6, with 12 nucleotides matching TRBD2. V gave up 4 bases and J gave up 4 bases; unmatched junction bases: 11. CDR3 length: 19 amino acids. CDR1 and CDR2 (germline): SGHAT, FQNNGV.

This clonotype occurred a few times. The chain joins TRBV6-1 to TRBJ2-1; 9 bases are shared with TRBD2. Losses at the gene ends were 7 bases for V and 5 bases for J; bases not matched to a gene: 12. This CDR3 comprises 16 residues. Germline V CDR1 and CDR2: MNHNS, SASEGT. The CDR3 loop is CASTLEGGRGNNEQFF. The CDR3, as DNA: TGTGCCAGCACCCTTGAAGGCGGGAGGGGGAACAATGAGCAGTTCTTC.

This clonotype was found a few times. The rearrangement uses TRBV7-9 and TRBJ1-1; D ambiguous. CDR1 is SEHNR and CDR2 is FQNEAQ in the germline V gene (reference sequence). The CDR3 sequence is 15 residues long. The ends were cut back, 0 bases at V and 4 bases at J, with 12 bases in the middle. The CDR3 protein is CASSLAGSSSTEAFF. CDR3 nucleotides: TGTGCCAGCAGCTTAGCGGGCTCGAGCAGCACTGAAGCTTTCTTT.

This clonotype appeared a few times. The J gene is TRBJ1-4, the V gene TRBV29-1; no reliable D call. CDR3 length equals 12 residues. The germline gives CDR1 SQVTM, CDR2 ANQGSEA. The V end was cut by 4 bases, the J end by 8 bases, with 11 bases between. The CDR3 loop is CSVVLDGEKLFF. The CDR3 nucleotides read TGCAGCGTTGTTTTGGACGGCGAAAAACTGTTTTTT.

This clonotype was picked up many times. The chain joins TRBV9 to TRBJ2-7, with 8 bases aligning to TRBD1. The CDR3 loop spans 17 amino acids. J lost 0 bases, V lost 4 bases, and 12 bases had no gene match. Germline CDR1 reads SGDLS; CDR2 reads YYNGEE. DNA for the CDR3: TGTGCCAGCAGCCGGGCCGGGACAGGCGCCAGCTCCTACGAGCAGTACTTC. Translating it yields CASSRAGTGASSYEQYF. The complete variable domain, with remaining parts taken from reference TRBV9 and TRBJ2-7, reads DSGVTQTPKHLITATGQRVTLRCSPRSGDLSVYWYQQSLDQGLQFLIQYYNGEERAKGNILERFSAQQFPDLHSELNLSSLELGDSALYFCASSRAGTGASSYEQYFGPGTRLTVT.

J is TRBJ2-1 and V is TRBV29-1, with D possibly TRBD2 on 5 matching bases. The CDR3 runs 13 residues. Germline V gene lookup returns CDR1 SQVTM and CDR2 ANQGSEA. V was pared by 5 bases and J by 4 bases, with 12 bases between. The CDR3 loop reads CSVQLAIYNEQFF. The DNA of the CDR3 is TGCAGCGTTCAGCTAGCAATTTACAATGAGCAGTTCTTC.